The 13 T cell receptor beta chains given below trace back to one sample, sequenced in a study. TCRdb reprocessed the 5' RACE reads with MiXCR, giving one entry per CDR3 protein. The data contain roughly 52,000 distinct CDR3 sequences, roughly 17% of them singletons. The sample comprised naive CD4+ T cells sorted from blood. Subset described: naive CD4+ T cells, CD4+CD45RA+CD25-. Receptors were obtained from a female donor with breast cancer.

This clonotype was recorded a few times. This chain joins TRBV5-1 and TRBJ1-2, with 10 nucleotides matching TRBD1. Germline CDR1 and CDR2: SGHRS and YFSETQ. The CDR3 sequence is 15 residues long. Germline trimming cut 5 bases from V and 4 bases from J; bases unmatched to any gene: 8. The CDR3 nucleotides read TGCGCCAGCAGTCTGAGACAGGGGGCAGGCTATGGCTACACCTTC. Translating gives CASSLRQGAGYGYTF.

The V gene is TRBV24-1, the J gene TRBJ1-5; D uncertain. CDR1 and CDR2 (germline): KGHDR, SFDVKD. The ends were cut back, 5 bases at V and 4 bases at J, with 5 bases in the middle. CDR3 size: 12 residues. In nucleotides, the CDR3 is TGTGCCACCAGTGCCGTAAATCAGCCCCAGCATTTT. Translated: CATSAVNQPQHF.

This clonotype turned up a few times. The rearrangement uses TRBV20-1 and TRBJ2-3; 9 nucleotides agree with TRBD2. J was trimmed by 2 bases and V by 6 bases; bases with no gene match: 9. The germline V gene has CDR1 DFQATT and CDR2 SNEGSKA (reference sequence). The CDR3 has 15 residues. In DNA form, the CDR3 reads TGCAGTGCCGCTCCCGCGGGAGGGTTCACAGATACGCAGTATTTT. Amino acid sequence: CSAAPAGGFTDTQYF.

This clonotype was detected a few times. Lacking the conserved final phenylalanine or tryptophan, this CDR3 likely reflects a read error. The CDR3 protein is CASSPTRGTDTQYL. CDR3 DNA sequence: TGTGCCAGCAGCCCTACGAGGGGCACAGATACGCAGTATTTA. The chain joins TRBV7-8 to TRBJ2-3; D may be TRBD2 (5 bases). The ends were cut back, 5 bases at V and 1 base at J, with 10 bases in the middle. Germline assignment: CDR1 SGHVS and CDR2 FQNEAQ. This CDR3 has 14 amino acids.

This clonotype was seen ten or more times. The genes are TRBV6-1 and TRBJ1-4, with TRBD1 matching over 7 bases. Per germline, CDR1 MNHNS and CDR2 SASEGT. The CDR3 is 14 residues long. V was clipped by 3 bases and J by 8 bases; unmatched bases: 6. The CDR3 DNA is TGTGCCAGCAGTGACACAGGGGAAGCGGAAAAACTGTTTTTT. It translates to CASSDTGEAEKLFF.

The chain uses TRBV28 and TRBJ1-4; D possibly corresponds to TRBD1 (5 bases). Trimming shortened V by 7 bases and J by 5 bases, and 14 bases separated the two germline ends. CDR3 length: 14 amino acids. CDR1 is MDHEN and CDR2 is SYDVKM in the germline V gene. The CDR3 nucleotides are TGTGCCAGCACCCCCGCAGGGTCCAATGAAAAACTGTTTTTT. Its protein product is CASTPAGSNEKLFF.

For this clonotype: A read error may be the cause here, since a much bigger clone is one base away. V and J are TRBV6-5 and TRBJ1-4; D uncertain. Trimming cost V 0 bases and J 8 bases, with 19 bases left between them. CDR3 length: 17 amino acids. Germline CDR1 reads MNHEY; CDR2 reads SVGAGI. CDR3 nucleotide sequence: TGTGCCAGCAGTTACTCTAAGACGGCGCAGACCCTGGAAAAACTGTTTTTT. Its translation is CASSYSKTAQTLEKLFF.

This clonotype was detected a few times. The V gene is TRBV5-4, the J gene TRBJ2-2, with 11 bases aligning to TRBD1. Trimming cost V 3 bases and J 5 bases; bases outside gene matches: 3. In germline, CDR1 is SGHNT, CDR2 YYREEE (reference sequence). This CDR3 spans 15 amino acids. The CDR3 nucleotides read TGTGCCAGCAGCTCCGGGACAGGGGGAACCGGGGAGCTGTTTTTT. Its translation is CASSSGTGGTGELFF.

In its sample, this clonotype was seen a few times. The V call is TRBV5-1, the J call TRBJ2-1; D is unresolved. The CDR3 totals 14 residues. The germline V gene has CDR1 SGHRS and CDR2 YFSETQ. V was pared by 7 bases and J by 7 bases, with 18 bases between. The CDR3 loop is CASRSQEFRNEQFF. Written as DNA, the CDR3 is TGCGCCAGCCGATCCCAGGAGTTTAGAAATGAGCAGTTCTTC.

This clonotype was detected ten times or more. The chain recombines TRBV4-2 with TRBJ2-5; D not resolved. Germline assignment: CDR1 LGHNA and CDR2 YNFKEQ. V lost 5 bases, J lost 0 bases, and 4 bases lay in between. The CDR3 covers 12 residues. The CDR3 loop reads CASSGYQETQYF. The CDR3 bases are TGTGCCAGCAGCGGTTACCAAGAGACCCAGTACTTC.

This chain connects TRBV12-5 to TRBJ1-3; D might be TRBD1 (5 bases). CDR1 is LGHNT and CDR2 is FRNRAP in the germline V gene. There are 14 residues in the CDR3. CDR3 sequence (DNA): TGTGCCAGTCGGAGGGGAAACTCTGGAAACACCATATATTTT. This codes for CASRRGNSGNTIYF.

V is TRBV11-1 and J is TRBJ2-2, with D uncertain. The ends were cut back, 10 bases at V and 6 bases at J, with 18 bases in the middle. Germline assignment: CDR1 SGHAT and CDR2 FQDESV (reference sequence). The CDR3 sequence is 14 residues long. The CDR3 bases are TGTGCCACTGGACGTGCAGTTTCCTCCGGGGAGCTGTTTTTT. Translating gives CATGRAVSSGELFF.

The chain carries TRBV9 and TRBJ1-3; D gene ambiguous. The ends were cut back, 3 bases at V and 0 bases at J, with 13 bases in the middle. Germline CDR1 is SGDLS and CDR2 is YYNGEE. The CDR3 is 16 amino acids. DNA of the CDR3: TGTGCCAGCAGCGCTACGACGGCGAGCTCTGGAAACACCATATATTTT. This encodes CASSATTASSGNTIYF.